A selection of T cell receptor beta chains follows, all from one sample in a study of Graves' ophthalmopathy and Graves' hyperthyroidism. TCRdb re-called the multiplex PCR reads with MiXCR, one entry per CDR3 protein. The sample consists of about 740,000 distinct CDR3 sequences, 40% of them appearing once. Material: peripheral blood. Every receptor here comes from an adult man with Graves' ophthalmopathy. Each CDR3 is given with its conserved first and last residue. The order of the fields is D gene, J gene, clone size, V gene, CDR3 DNA, CDR3 protein. D genes are given only for firm matches. Size tells how often a clone was seen (once, few, many) or the class of an expanded clone, and some rows leave it out.

. | TRBJ1-2 | . | TRBV11-2 | TGTGCCAGCAGCCAAGGAGGCGTCAGTCCTAACTATGGCTACACCTTC | CASSQGGVSPNYGYTF
. | TRBJ2-7 | once | TRBV5-1 | TGCGCCAGCAGCTTGGGAGAGGGGAGCTCCTACGAGCAGTACTTC | CASSLGEGSSYEQYF
. | TRBJ2-1 | . | TRBV4-2 | TGTGCCAGCAGCTTAGTTAGTGGGGGCGATGAGCAGTTCTTC | CASSLVSGGDEQFF
. | TRBJ2-7 | . | TRBV4-2 | TGTGCCAGCAGCCAAGTTCCGGACGTTAGCTCCTACGAGCAGTACTTC | CASSQVPDVSSYEQYF
. | TRBJ1-1 | . | TRBV25-1 | TGTGCCAGCAGTCCCCCCTTCCGTATAAACAGGGTTAACACTGAAGCTTTCTTT | CASSPPFRINRVNTEAFF
. | TRBJ2-1 | . | TRBV25-1 | TGTGCCAGCAGTGAATTGGGGGACTCCTACAATGAGCAGTTCTTC | CASSELGDSYNEQFF
. | TRBJ2-6 | many | TRBV11-2 | TGTGCCAGCAGCCAGAACTCTGGGGCCAACGTCCTGACTTTC | CASSQNSGANVLTF
. | TRBJ2-7 | many | TRBV29-1 | TGCAGTGTAGAGGTGGGAGGCTACGAGCAGTACTTC | CSVEVGGYEQYF
TRBD2 | TRBJ2-7 | few | TRBV20-1 | TGCAGTGCTAGAATAGGGACTAGCGGGATTGACGAGCAGTACTTC | CSARIGTSGIDEQYF
. | TRBJ1-2 | many | TRBV7-2 | TGTGCCAGCAGCCCCCCAGGATCCGGGGGTTACGGCTACACCTTC | CASSPPGSGGYGYTF
TRBD1 | TRBJ2-7 | . | TRBV6-5 | TGTGCCAGCAGTTCCCCGGGACAGGGAACCTACGAGCAGTACTTC | CASSSPGQGTYEQYF
. | TRBJ1-3 | many | TRBV5-1 | TGCGCCAGCAGCTTATATCCCACAGACACCATATATTTT | CASSLYPTDTIYF
. | TRBJ2-7 | many | TRBV7-9 | TGTGCCAGCAGCTTAGCTGCTTCCTTTCGAGACTCCGAGCAGTACTTC | CASSLAASFRDSEQYF
TRBD1 | TRBJ1-4 | . | TRBV10-3 | TGTGCCAGCGCAGGGGGCGGTAATGAAAAACTGTTTTTT | CASAGGGNEKLFF
. | TRBJ2-1 | . | TRBV11-1 | TGTGCCAGCAGCTTAGTTTACAGCGACAATGAGCAGTTCTTC | CASSLVYSDNEQFF
TRBD2 | TRBJ2-7 | . | TRBV5-4 | TGTGCCAGCAGCCAAGGCCAAGGGACTAGCAACTACGAGCAGTACTTC | CASSQGQGTSNYEQYF
. | TRBJ1-2 | many | TRBV2 | TGTGCCAGCAGTGGCCTTCCTGGCTACACCTTC | CASSGLPGYTF
TRBD1 | TRBJ2-6 | . | TRBV30 | TGTGCCTGGAAGAGGACAGGCATCTCTGGGGCCAACGTCCTGACTTTC | CAWKRTGISGANVLTF
. | TRBJ1-5 | . | TRBV4-3 | TGCGCCAGCAGCCAACATGCAGGGAATGTGAATCAGCCCCAGCATTTT | CASSQHAGNVNQPQHF
. | TRBJ2-2 | few | TRBV25-1 | TGTGCCAGCAGCCCCACTACTGGCCCCGGGGAGCTGTTTTTT | CASSPTTGPGELFF
TRBD1 | TRBJ2-6 | . | TRBV24-1 | TGTGCCACCAGTGACCCAGGGACAGGGGGCCCAGACAACGTCCTGACTTTC | CATSDPGTGGPDNVLTF
TRBD2 | TRBJ2-5 | . | TRBV2 | TGTGTCAGCAGTGAAACTAGCGGGAGCCTATGGGAGACCCAGTACTTC | CVSSETSGSLWETQYF
. | TRBJ2-2 | few | TRBV9 | TGTGCCAGCAGCGTAGGTCCTGACGGGGAGCTGTTTTTT | CASSVGPDGELFF
. | TRBJ2-5 | . | TRBV24-1 | TGTGCCACCAGTGATGCGACAGGCTTCCAAGAGACCCAGTACTTC | CATSDATGFQETQYF
. | TRBJ1-6 | . | TRBV7-9 | TGTGCCAGCAGCTCCGAGCCGGGACCCCCCGGCGGTCTCTTGGGGGGTTCACCCCTCCACTTT | CASSSEPGPPGGLLGGSPLHF
. | TRBJ1-1 | . | TRBV9 | TGTGCCAGCAGCGTCGAGGACAGCTTTAACACTGAAGCTTTCTTT | CASSVEDSFNTEAFF
. | TRBJ2-2 | few | TRBV7-3 | TGTGCCAGCAGCTTAACCCGGCAGGTATCCGGGGAGCTGTTTTTT | CASSLTRQVSGELFF
. | TRBJ1-6 | many | TRBV9 | TGTGCCAGCAGCGTAGACAGCCTGTATAATTCACCCCTCCACTTT | CASSVDSLYNSPLHF
. | TRBJ1-6 | . | TRBV9 | TGTGCCAGTAGTATAGGAGGGGATTCACCCCTCCACTTT | CASSIGGDSPLHF
TRBD1 | TRBJ2-7 | many | TRBV24-1 | TGTGCCACCAGTGATGCCGGGACAGGGGGTGACTACGAGCAGTACTTC | CATSDAGTGGDYEQYF
. | TRBJ2-5 | few | TRBV9 | TGTGCCAGCAGCGTAGCCGGGTTCGAGGAGACCCAGTACTTC | CASSVAGFEETQYF
TRBD1 | TRBJ1-2 | few | TRBV7-2 | TGTGCCAGCAGCTTAGCCCCGGGACAGGGACACTACACCTTC | CASSLAPGQGHYTF
. | TRBJ2-7 | few | TRBV6-5 | TGTGCCAGCAGTTATCGACGGGGGGCCAACGAGCAGTACTTC | CASSYRRGANEQYF
. | TRBJ1-3 | few | TRBV9 | TGTGCCAGCAGCCCGGACAGACACACTTCTGGAAACACCATATATTTT | CASSPDRHTSGNTIYF
TRBD1 | TRBJ2-5 | . | TRBV25-1 | TGTGCCAGCAGGCGAACAGGGGGTCTGGAGACCCAGTACTTC | CASRRTGGLETQYF
. | TRBJ1-1 | many | TRBV2 | TGTGCCAGCAGTTCCCGGGGGACGGGCACTGAAGCTTTCTTT | CASSSRGTGTEAFF
. | TRBJ2-2 | many | TRBV7-9 | TGTGCCAGCAGCTTTGCCCGCACCGGGGAGCTGTTTTTT | CASSFARTGELFF
TRBD1 | TRBJ1-3 | . | TRBV5-4 | TGTGCCAGCAGCGGGACAGGGAGAACTGGAAACACCATATATTTT | CASSGTGRTGNTIYF
. | TRBJ2-5 | . | TRBV20-1 | TGCAGTGCTAGAGTCGTACTTTCCCAAGAGACCCAGTACTTC | CSARVVLSQETQYF
. | TRBJ1-2 | few | TRBV20-1 | TGCAGTGCCCGAGTACAGACTAACTATGGCTACACCTTC | CSARVQTNYGYTF
TRBD1 | TRBJ2-7 | . | TRBV7-9 | TGTGCCAGCGGCTTGGGACAGGGTATCAGCTACGAGCAGTACTTC | CASGLGQGISYEQYF
. | TRBJ1-3 | . | TRBV9 | TGTGCCAGCAGCCCCCTGAGGGGCGGTAACAAACTCGCGAACACCATATATTTT | CASSPLRGGNKLANTIYF
. | TRBJ1-2 | . | TRBV7-2 | TGTGCCAGCAGCCCAACGAATACAGGGATCGGTGGCTACACCTTC | CASSPTNTGIGGYTF
. | TRBJ2-7 | . | TRBV29-1 | TGCAGCCCTTCATCCCGGGGGGCGTACGAGCAGTACTTC | CSPSSRGAYEQYF
TRBD1 | TRBJ2-3 | . | TRBV2 | TGTGCCAGCATTACCGCCGGGACAGGGAGCACAGATACGCAGTATTTT | CASITAGTGSTDTQYF
TRBD1 | TRBJ1-2 | few | TRBV20-1 | TGCAGTGCTAGAGATGGGACAGGGCTCAACTATGGCTACACCTTC | CSARDGTGLNYGYTF
TRBD1 | TRBJ1-1 | many | TRBV20-1 | TGCAGCGGGGGACAGGCGAACACTGAAGCTTTCTTT | CSGGQANTEAFF
. | TRBJ1-5 | few | TRBV24-1 | TGTGCCAGCAGTTACGCAGGGACCTCTGGAGGTCAGCCCCAGCATTTT | CASSYAGTSGGQPQHF
. | TRBJ1-6 | many | TRBV2 | TGTGCCAGCAGTGGGACATCCCGCTCCTATAATTCACCCCTCCACTTT | CASSGTSRSYNSPLHF
TRBD1 | TRBJ1-1 | . | TRBV5-6 | TGTGCCAGCAGTCGCGACAGGGCCTATGAGAACACTGAAGCTTTCTTT | CASSRDRAYENTEAFF
. | TRBJ1-1 | . | TRBV20-1 | TGCAGTGCCCTAAAGGACACTGAAGCTTTCTTT | CSALKDTEAFF
TRBD1 | TRBJ1-1 | many | TRBV2 | TGTGCCAGCAGGGGACAGGCTATAGTGGCTGAAGCTTTCTTT | CASRGQAIVAEAFF
. | TRBJ1-3 | . | TRBV10-2 | TGTGCCAGCACCCGAAGTTTCTCCTCTGGAAACACCATATATTTT | CASTRSFSSGNTIYF
. | TRBJ1-4 | many | TRBV2 | TGTGCCAGCAGTGAGAGGGCCAATGAAAAACTGTTTTTT | CASSERANEKLFF
. | TRBJ1-1 | many | TRBV2 | TGTGCCAGCAGTATCTACACTGAAGCTTTCTTT | CASSIYTEAFF
. | TRBJ2-7 | . | TRBV12-3/TRBV12-4 | TGTGCCAGCAGTTTTCGGGCCTTCTCCTACGAGCAGTACTTC | CASSFRAFSYEQYF
. | TRBJ1-2 | many | TRBV6-6 | TGTGCCAGCAGTCTGACGGATAATGGCTACACCTTC | CASSLTDNGYTF
. | TRBJ1-5 | many | TRBV24-1 | TGTGCCAGCAGTTACTCGGGACGCAATCAGCCCCAGCATTTT | CASSYSGRNQPQHF
TRBD1 | TRBJ1-4 | many | TRBV19 | TGTGCCAGTAGTCACACAGGGGGCCGAAACGAAAAACTGTTTTTT | CASSHTGGRNEKLFF